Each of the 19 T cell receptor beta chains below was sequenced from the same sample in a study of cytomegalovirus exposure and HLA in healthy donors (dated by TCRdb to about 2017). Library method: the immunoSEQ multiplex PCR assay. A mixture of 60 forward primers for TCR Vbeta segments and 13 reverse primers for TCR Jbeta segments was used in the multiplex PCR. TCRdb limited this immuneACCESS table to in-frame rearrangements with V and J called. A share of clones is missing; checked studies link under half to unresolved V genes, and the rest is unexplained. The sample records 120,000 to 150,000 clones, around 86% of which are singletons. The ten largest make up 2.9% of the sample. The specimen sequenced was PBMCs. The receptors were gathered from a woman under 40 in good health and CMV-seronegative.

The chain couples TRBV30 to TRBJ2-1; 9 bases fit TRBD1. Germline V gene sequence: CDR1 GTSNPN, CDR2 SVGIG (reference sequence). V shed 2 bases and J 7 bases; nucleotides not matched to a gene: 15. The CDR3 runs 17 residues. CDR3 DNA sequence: TGTGCCTGGAGTTCCCCAAGGGGACAGGGTGAGAGGAATGAGCAGTTCTTC. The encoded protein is CAWSSPRGQGERNEQFF.

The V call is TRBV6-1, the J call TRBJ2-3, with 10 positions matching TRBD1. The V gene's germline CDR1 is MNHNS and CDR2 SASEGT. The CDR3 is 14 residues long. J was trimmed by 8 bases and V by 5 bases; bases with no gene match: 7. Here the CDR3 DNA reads TGTGCCAGCAGTTCCGGGACAGGGGTAGGTACGCAGTATTTT. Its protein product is CASSSGTGVGTQYF.

CDR3 DNA: TGTGCCAGCAGTGGGGGGGGTGATCTGAATGAAAAACTGTTTTTT. It is translated as CASSGGGDLNEKLFF. The genes are TRBV6-1 and TRBJ1-4, with TRBD1 as a possible D gene (5 bases). The CDR3 extends over 15 amino acids. Trimming removed 4 bases from V and 5 bases from J, with 14 bases in between. Germline values: CDR1 MNHNS, CDR2 SASEGT.

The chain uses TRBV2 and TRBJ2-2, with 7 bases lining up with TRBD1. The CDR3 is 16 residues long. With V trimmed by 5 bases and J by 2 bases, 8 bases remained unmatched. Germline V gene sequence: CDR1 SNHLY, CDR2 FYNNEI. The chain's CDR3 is CASSITRQGNTGELFF. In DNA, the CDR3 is TGTGCCAGCAGTATCACCCGACAGGGCAACACCGGGGAGCTGTTTTTT.

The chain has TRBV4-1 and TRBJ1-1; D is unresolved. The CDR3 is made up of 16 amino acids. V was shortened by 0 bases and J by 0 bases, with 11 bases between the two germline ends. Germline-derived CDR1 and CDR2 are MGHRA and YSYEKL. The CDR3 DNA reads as TGCGCCAGCAGCCAAGAAGCGGGGTTGGTGAACACTGAAGCTTTCTTT. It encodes CASSQEAGLVNTEAFF.

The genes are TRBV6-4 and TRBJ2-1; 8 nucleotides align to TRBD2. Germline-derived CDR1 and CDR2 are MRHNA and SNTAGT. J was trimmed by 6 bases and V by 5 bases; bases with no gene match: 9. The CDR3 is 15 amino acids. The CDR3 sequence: CASSLSGRLGNEQFF. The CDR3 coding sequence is TGTGCCAGCAGTTTAAGCGGGAGATTGGGCAATGAGCAGTTCTTC.

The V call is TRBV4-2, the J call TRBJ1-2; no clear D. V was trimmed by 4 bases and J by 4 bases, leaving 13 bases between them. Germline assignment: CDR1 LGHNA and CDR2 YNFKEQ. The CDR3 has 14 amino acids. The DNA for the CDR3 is TGTGCCAGCAGCCCAGAGCGGGGTTTCTATGGCTACACCTTC. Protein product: CASSPERGFYGYTF.

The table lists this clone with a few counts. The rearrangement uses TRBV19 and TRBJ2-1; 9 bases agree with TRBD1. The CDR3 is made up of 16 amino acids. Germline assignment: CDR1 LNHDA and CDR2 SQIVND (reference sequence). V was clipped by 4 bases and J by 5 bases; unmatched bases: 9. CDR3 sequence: CASSSGTGYGHNEQFF. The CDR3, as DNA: TGTGCCAGTAGTAGCGGGACAGGGTACGGACACAATGAGCAGTTCTTC.

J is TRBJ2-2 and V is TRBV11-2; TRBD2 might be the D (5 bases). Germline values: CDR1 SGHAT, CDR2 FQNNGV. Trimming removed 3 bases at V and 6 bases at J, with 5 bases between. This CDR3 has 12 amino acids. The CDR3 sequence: CASSLRAGELFF. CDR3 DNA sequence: TGTGCCAGCAGCTTGCGGGCCGGGGAGCTGTTTTTT.

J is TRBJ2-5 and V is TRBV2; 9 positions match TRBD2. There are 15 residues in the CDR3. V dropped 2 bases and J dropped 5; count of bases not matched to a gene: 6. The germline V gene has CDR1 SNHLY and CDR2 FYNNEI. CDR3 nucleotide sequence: TGTGCCAGCAGTGAACGGCGGGGGGGCATCGAGACCCAGTACTTC. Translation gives CASSERRGGIETQYF.

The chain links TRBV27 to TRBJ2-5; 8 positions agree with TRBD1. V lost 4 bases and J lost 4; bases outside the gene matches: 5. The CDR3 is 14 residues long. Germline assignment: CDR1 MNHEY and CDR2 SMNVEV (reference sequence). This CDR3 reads CASSSQGAGETQYF. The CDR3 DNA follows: TGTGCCAGCAGTTCCCAGGGGGCAGGAGAGACCCAGTACTTC.

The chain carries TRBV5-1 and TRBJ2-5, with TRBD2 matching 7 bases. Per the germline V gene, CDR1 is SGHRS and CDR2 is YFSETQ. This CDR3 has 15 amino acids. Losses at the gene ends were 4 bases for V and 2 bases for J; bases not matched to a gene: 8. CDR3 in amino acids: CASSPRGSLQETQYF. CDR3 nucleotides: TGCGCCAGCAGCCCCCGCGGGAGCCTTCAAGAGACCCAGTACTTC.

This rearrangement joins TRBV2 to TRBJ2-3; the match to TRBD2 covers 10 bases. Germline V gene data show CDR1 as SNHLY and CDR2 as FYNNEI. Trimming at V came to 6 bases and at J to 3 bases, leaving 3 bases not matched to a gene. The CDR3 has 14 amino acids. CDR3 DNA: TGTGCCAGCAGCGGGACTAGCGCTACAGATACGCAGTATTTT. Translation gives CASSGTSATDTQYF.

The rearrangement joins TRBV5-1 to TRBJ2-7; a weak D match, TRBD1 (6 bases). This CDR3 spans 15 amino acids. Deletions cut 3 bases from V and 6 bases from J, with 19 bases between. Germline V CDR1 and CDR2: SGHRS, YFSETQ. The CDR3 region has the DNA TGCGCCAGCAGCTCACCCGTAAACAGGGAAGGCGAGCAGTACTTC. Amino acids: CASSSPVNREGEQYF.

The CDR3 spells CASSLSPGHSNQPQHF. The CDR3 region has the DNA TGTGCCAGCAGTTTATCACCAGGCCACAGCAATCAGCCCCAGCATTTT. The rearrangement links TRBV28 to TRBJ1-5; D is uncertain. Trimming took off 1 base at V and 1 base at J, with 11 bases between the two ends. The CDR3 spans 16 residues. CDR1 MDHEN and CDR2 SYDVKM come from the germline V gene.

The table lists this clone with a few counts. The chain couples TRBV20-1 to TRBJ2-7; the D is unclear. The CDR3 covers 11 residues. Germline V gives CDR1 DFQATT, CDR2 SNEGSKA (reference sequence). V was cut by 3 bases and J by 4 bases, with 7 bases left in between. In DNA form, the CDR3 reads TGCAGTGCTAGTATCGGTTACGAGCAGTACTTC. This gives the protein CSASIGYEQYF.

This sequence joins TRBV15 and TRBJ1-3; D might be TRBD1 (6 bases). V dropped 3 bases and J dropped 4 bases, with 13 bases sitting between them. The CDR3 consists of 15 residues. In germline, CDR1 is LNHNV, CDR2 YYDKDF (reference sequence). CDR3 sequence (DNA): TGTGCCACCAGCAGGTCGGGACATGTGGGAAACACCATATATTTT. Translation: CATSRSGHVGNTIYF. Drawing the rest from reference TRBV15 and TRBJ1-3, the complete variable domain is DAMVIQNPRYQVTQFGKPVTLSCSQTLNHNVMYWYQQKSSQAPKLLFHYYDKDFNNEADTPDNFQSRRPNTSFCFLDIRSPGLGDTAMYLCATSRSGHVGNTIYFGEGSWLTVV.

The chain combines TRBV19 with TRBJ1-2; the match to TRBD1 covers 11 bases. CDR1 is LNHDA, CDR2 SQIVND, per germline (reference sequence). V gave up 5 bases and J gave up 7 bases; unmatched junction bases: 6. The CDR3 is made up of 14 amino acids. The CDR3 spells CASSHPGTGGGYTF. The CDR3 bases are TGTGCCAGTAGTCATCCAGGGACAGGGGGTGGCTACACCTTC.

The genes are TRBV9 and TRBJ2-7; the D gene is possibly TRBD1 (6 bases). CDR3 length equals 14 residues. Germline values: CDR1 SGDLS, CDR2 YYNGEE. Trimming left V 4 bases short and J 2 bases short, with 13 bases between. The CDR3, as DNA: TGTGCCAGCAGCTTCCGGGACACCCCCTACGAGCAGTACTTC. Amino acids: CASSFRDTPYEQYF.